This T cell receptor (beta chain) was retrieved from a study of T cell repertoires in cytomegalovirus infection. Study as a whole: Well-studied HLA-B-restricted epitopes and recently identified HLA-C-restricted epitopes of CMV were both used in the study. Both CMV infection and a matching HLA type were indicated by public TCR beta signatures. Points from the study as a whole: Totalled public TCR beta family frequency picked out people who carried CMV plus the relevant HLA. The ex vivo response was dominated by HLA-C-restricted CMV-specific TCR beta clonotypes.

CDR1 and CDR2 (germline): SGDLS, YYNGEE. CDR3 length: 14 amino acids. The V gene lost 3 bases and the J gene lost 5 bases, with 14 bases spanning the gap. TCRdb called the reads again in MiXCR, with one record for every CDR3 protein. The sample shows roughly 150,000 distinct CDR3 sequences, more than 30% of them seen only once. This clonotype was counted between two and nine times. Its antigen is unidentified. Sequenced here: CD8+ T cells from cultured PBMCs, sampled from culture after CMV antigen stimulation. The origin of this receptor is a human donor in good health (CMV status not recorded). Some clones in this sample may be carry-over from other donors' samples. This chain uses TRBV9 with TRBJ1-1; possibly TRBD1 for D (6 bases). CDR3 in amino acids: CASSALGGLTEAFF. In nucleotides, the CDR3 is TGTGCCAGCAGCGCCCTCGGGGGCTTAACTGAAGCTTTCTTT.